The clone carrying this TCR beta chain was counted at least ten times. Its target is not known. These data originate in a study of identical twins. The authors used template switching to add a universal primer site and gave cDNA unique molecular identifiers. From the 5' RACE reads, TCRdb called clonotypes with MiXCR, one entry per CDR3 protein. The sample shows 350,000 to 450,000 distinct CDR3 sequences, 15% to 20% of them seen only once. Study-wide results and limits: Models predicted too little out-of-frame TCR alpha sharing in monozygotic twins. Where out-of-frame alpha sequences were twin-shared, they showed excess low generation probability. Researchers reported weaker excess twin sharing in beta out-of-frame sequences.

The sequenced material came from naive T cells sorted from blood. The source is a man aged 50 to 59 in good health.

CDR3 sequence reads: CASSPGRHQSGEKLFF. CDR3 nucleotides: TGTGCCAGCAGCCCCGGACGACATCAATCGGGTGAAAAACTGTTTTTT. The chain employs TRBV28 and TRBJ1-4; unclear D gene. Between the trimmed V and J ends, which lost 6 bases and 7 bases, there was a span of 21 bases. The CDR3 length is 16 residues. Per germline, CDR1 MDHEN and CDR2 SYDVKM. Based on the CDR3 plus reference TRBV28 and TRBJ1-4, the full variable domain is DVKVTQSSRYLVKRTGEKVFLECVQDMDHENMFWYRQDPGLGLRLIYFSYDVKMKEKGDIPEGYSVSREKKERFSLILESASTNQTSMYLCASSPGRHQSGEKLFFGSGTQLSVL.